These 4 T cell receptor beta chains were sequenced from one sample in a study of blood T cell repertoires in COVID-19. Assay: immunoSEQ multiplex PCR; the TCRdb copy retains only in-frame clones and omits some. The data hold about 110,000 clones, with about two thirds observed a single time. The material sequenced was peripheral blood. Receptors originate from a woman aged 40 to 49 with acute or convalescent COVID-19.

The CDR3 region is CASSFRGEAFF. The DNA of the CDR3 is TGTGCCAGCAGCTTCCGAGGGGAAGCTTTCTTT. The chain combines TRBV3-1 (or the pseudogene TRBV3-2) with TRBJ1-1; D ambiguous. The CDR3 totals 11 residues. The germline gives CDR1 LGHDT, CDR2 YNNKEL (reference sequence). V was cut by 5 bases and J by 8 bases, with 9 bases left in between.

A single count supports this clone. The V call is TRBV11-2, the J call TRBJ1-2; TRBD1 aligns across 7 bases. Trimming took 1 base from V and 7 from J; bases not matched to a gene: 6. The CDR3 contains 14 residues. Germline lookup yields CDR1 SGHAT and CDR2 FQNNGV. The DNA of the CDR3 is TGTGCCAGCAGCTTAGGGACGGCAGGGGGTGGCTACACCTTC. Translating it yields CASSLGTAGGGYTF. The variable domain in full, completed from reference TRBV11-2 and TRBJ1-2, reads EAGVAQSPRYKIIEKRQSVAFWCNPISGHATLYWYQQILGQGPKLLIQFQNNGVVDDSQLPKDRFSAERLKGVDSTLKIQPAKLEDSAVYLCASSLGTAGGGYTFGSGTRLTVV.

CDR3 residues: CASSLYGHQETQYF. The DNA of the CDR3 is TGCGCCAGCAGCTTATACGGTCACCAAGAGACCCAGTACTTC. The V and J genes are TRBV5-1 and TRBJ2-5, with D hard to call. The CDR3 length is 14 residues. Germline CDR1 reads SGHRS; CDR2 reads YFSETQ. The V and J ends lost 2 bases and 0 bases respectively, with 8 bases between them.

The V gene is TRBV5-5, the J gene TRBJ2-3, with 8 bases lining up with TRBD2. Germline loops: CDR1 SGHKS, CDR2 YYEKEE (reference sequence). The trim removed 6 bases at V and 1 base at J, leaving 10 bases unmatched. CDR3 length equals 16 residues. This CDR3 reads CASTPGGLGGTDTQYF. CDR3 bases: TGTGCCAGCACCCCGGGGGGGTTAGGTGGCACAGATACGCAGTATTTT. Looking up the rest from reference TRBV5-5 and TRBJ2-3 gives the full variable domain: DAGVTQSPTHLIKTRGQQVTLRCSPISGHKSVSWYQQVLGQGPQFIFQYYEKEERGRGNFPDRFSARQFPNYSSELNVNALLLGDSALYLCASTPGGLGGTDTQYFGPGTRLTVL.